Each of the 17 T cell receptor beta chains below was sequenced from the same sample in a study of T cells in Graves' hyperthyroidism and ophthalmopathy. TCR beta CDR3 regions were amplified from RNA. The TCR CDR3 first-round RT-PCR relied on the HTBI primer set. TCRdb analysed the multiplex PCR reads with MiXCR anew, one entry per CDR3 protein. The profile shows about 500,000 distinct CDR3 sequences, 16% of them singletons. Sequencing was done on a sample of blood. The source of these receptors is a woman aged 25 to 39 with Graves' ophthalmopathy.

The chain recombines TRBV7-2 with TRBJ2-1; tentative D call: TRBD1 (7 bases). V was pared by 8 bases and J by 2 bases, with 16 bases between. Germline V gene lookup returns CDR1 SGHTA and CDR2 FQGNSA. The CDR3 length is 15 residues. The CDR3 reads CASSPGGTTYNEQFF. CDR3 bases: TGTGCCAGCTCACCAGGGGGGACAACCTACAATGAGCAGTTCTTC.

The rearrangement links TRBV13 to TRBJ2-2; 11 bases match TRBD2. Trimming cost V 3 bases and J 8 bases; bases outside gene matches: 5. The CDR3 loop spans 15 amino acids. Germline V lookup: CDR1 PRHDT, CDR2 FYEKMQ (reference sequence). This CDR3 is CASSFTSGSGGELFF. Here the CDR3 DNA reads TGTGCCAGCAGCTTCACTAGCGGGAGTGGAGGGGAGCTGTTTTTT.

Worth noting for this clonotype: One end of the junction is discordant with germline, which a read error may explain. This sequence joins TRBV5-1 and TRBJ2-1, with a weak D call TRBD2 (6 bases). Germline V gene sequence: CDR1 SGHRS, CDR2 YFSETQ. This CDR3 has 15 residues. This CDR3 reads CASSSGLTSYNEQFF. As DNA, the CDR3 is TGTGCCAGCAGCTCGGGACTGACATCCTACAATGAGCAGTTCTTC.

This clonotype was seen repeatedly, ten times or more. V and J are TRBV6-1 and TRBJ2-1; 10 bases fit TRBD2. The CDR3 spans 15 residues. Trimming took 4 bases from V and 7 from J; bases not matched to a gene: 7. Germline V gene data show CDR1 as MNHNS and CDR2 as SASEGT. CDR3 bases: TGTGCCAGCAGTGTAGGAGCGGGAGGGCCGAATGAGCAGTTCTTC. It yields the protein CASSVGAGGPNEQFF.

This clonotype was seen many times. The gene calls are TRBV13 and TRBJ2-3; TRBD2 agrees at 12 bases. The germline CDR1 and CDR2 sequences are PRHDT and FYEKMQ (reference sequence). The V segment lost 4 bases and the J segment 3 bases; nucleotides outside the gene matches: 5. This CDR3 comprises 16 residues. CDR3: CASSSLTSGRTDTQYF. For the CDR3, the DNA is TGTGCCAGCAGCTCACTGACTAGCGGGAGAACAGATACGCAGTATTTT.

The chain carries TRBV6-5 and TRBJ2-3; D is perhaps TRBD2 (6 bases). The CDR3 sequence is 16 residues long. V was clipped by 2 bases and J by 3 bases, with 15 bases between them. Germline CDR1 MNHEY, CDR2 SVGAGI. The CDR3 here is CASSYDRREETDTQYF. CDR3 nucleotide sequence: TGTGCCAGCAGTTACGACCGCAGGGAGGAAACAGATACGCAGTATTTT.

This clonotype was found many times. The chain uses TRBV6-2 or TRBV6-3 and TRBJ1-1, with D unclear. CDR1 MNHEY and CDR2 SVGEGT come from the germline V gene. The CDR3 loop spans 15 amino acids. Trimming shortened V by 7 bases and J by 3 bases, and 18 bases separated the two germline ends. The CDR3 sequence is CASTLDRPYDTEAFF. The DNA for the CDR3 is TGTGCCAGCACCCTCGACCGACCCTATGACACTGAAGCTTTCTTT.

J is TRBJ2-4 and V is TRBV4-3, with D tentatively TRBD2 (5 bases). CDR3 length: 15 amino acids. From germline, CDR1 is LGHNA and CDR2 YSLEER. Trimming took off 0 bases at V and 7 bases at J, with 13 bases between the two ends. The CDR3 DNA sequence: TGCGCCAGCAGCCAAGACCACACTAGGCGGAACATTCAGTACTTC. Amino acids: CASSQDHTRRNIQYF.

V gene TRBV20-1 combines with J gene TRBJ1-4; TRBD1 is a possible D gene (6 bases). The germline gives CDR1 DFQATT, CDR2 SNEGSKA (reference sequence). V shed 6 bases and J shed 7 bases, with 18 bases lying between them. The CDR3 totals 14 residues. The CDR3 DNA sequence: TGCAGTGCCGAAATCCGGGGGCGCGGTGAAAAACTGTTTTTT. This codes for CSAEIRGRGEKLFF.

A few counts support this clonotype. The CDR3 DNA sequence: TGTGCCAGCAGCACCTTATCAGGGAGAAGTACGCAGTATTTT. It specifies CASSTLSGRSTQYF. This chain joins TRBV7-8 and TRBJ2-3; D tentatively fits TRBD1 or TRBD2 (5 bases each). Trimming removed 5 bases from V and 8 bases from J, with 17 bases in between. Germline loops: CDR1 SGHVS, CDR2 FQNEAQ. This CDR3 contains 14 residues.

The chain carries TRBV20-1 and TRBJ2-2, with D perhaps matching TRBD2 (7 bases). The CDR3 is 15 residues long. With 6 bases removed from V and 4 bases from J, the gap between germline ends came to 18 bases. Germline V gives CDR1 DFQATT, CDR2 SNEGSKA (reference sequence). In DNA form, the CDR3 reads TGCAGTGCCCCCGTGGGGGGCGGGAGCACCGGGGAGCTGTTTTTT. Translating it yields CSAPVGGGSTGELFF.

This clonotype was seen a handful of times. This chain uses TRBV19 with TRBJ1-1, with D possibly being TRBD1 (5 bases). This CDR3 region has 11 residues. The V and J ends lost 10 bases and 6 bases respectively, with 12 bases between them. Germline V gene lookup returns CDR1 LNHDA and CDR2 SQIVND (reference sequence). The CDR3, as DNA: TGTGCCACCCGATGGGGGGCTGAAGCTTTCTTT. It yields the protein CATRWGAEAFF.

There are a few counts of this clonotype. The V and J genes are TRBV29-1 and TRBJ2-1; tentatively, D is TRBD2 (5 bases). There are 17 residues in the CDR3. Trimming removed 7 bases at V and 10 bases at J, with 32 bases between. The germline gives CDR1 SQVTM, CDR2 ANQGSEA. This chain's CDR3 is CSAEALRASRLQYEQFF. The CDR3 DNA is TGCAGCGCCGAAGCTTTACGGGCTAGCAGATTACAGTACGAGCAGTTCTTC.

This clonotype appeared many times. Written as DNA, the CDR3 is TGTGCCAGCAGCATCCCCATTCGAGGCAATGAGCAGTTCTTC. Encoded protein: CASSIPIRGNEQFF. This chain uses TRBV11-2 with TRBJ2-1; D is undetermined. The germline V gene has CDR1 SGHAT and CDR2 FQNNGV. Trimming took 5 bases from V and 6 from J, leaving 14 bases between them. The CDR3 covers 14 residues.

On this clonotype itself: It may be a read error: a sequence one base away is much more abundant. The J gene is TRBJ2-3, the V gene TRBV30; D perhaps matches TRBD1 (6 bases). The germline V gene encodes CDR1 GTSNPN and CDR2 SVGIG (reference sequence). The CDR3 sequence is 13 residues long. CDR3 in DNA: TGTGCCTGGAGTGTAATGGGGGCAGATACGCGGTATTTT. Its translation is CAWSVMGADTRYF.

J is TRBJ2-1 and V is TRBV29-1, with TRBD1 identical over 7 bases. V lost 0 bases, J lost 10 bases, and 12 bases stayed unmatched. Per germline, CDR1 SQVTM and CDR2 ANQGSEA. The CDR3 covers 15 residues. The CDR3 DNA is TGCAGCGTTGAAGATCCTGAGACAGGGACGTGGGAGCAGTTCTTC. Protein: CSVEDPETGTWEQFF.

This clonotype was found many times. The chain has TRBV10-3 and TRBJ2-5; D possibly corresponds to TRBD2 (6 bases). Germline loops: CDR1 ENHRY, CDR2 SYGVKD. Trimming took 2 bases from V and 5 from J, leaving 12 bases between them. The CDR3 has 14 residues. The CDR3 loop reads CAISESNGGETQYF. The CDR3, as DNA: TGTGCCATCAGTGAGAGCAATGGGGGGGAGACCCAGTACTTC.